This TCR beta chain was retrieved from a study of T cell responses to AZD1222 COVID-19 vaccine. Study overall: Pooling of second doses given at about 4 or about 12 weeks was done. Study findings and constraints: The breadth and depth of Spike-specific TCRs increased once two AZD1222 doses had been given. Females made up more of the donors, who were largely white British, and clonal diversity may have come out too low. Among AZD1222 vaccinees, only six or seven were seropositive at baseline.

CDR3 length equals 12 residues. The germline V gene encodes CDR1 LGHDT and CDR2 YNNKEL (reference sequence). The repertoire was sequenced with immunoSEQ multiplex PCR; TCRdb's copy has only in-frame clones and lacks some. The sample contains 90,000 to 120,000 clones, roughly nine tenths of which appear only once. This clone was seen a single time. Its target is unknown. The junction departs from germline at one end; a sequencing error may be responsible. Sequences were derived from peripheral blood, sampled on day 0 of AZD1222 vaccination. This sequence joins TRBV3-1 (or the pseudogene TRBV3-2) and TRBJ1-5, with unresolved D. The sequence came from an adult in good health. The CDR3 spells CAGSQDTQPQHF. CDR3 DNA: TGTGCCGGCAGCCAAGATACTCAGCCCCAGCATTTT.